The next 27 T cell receptor beta chains were all read from a single sample in a study of blood T cell repertoires in COVID-19. The method was immunoSEQ multiplex PCR; TCRdb's version includes in-frame clones alone and lacks a portion of them. The sample consists of roughly 55,000 clones, roughly 79% of them appearing once. Sequencing used peripheral blood. The receptors were gathered from a man aged 60 to 75 with acute or convalescent COVID-19.

The rearrangement joins TRBV24-1 to TRBJ2-3, with D possibly matching TRBD1 (5 bases). The length of the CDR3 is 15 residues. V was cut by 5 bases and J by 0 bases, with 11 bases left in between. The germline gives CDR1 KGHDR, CDR2 SFDVKD. The CDR3 is CATSGNRGSTDTQYF. The CDR3 region has the DNA TGTGCCACCAGTGGTAATAGGGGAAGCACAGATACGCAGTATTTT.

Written as DNA, the CDR3 is TGCGCCAGCAGCACACGACAGGGATGGGGGGAGCTGTTTTTT. Protein: CASSTRQGWGELFF. The rearrangement joins TRBV5-1 to TRBJ2-2; 7 bases are shared with TRBD1. The CDR3 contains 14 residues. V trimming: 4 bases; J trimming: 8 bases; junction bases outside the gene matches: 8. Germline values: CDR1 SGHRS, CDR2 YFSETQ.

The gene calls are TRBV28 and TRBJ1-2; the D is unclear. Trimming removed 2 bases from V and 8 bases from J, with 12 bases in between. Per germline, CDR1 MDHEN and CDR2 SYDVKM. The CDR3 is 13 residues long. The CDR3 DNA sequence: TGTGCCAGCAGTTTAGTGTCGGTGGAGGGCTACACCTTC. Translation: CASSLVSVEGYTF.

Concerning this clone: In the same sample, other DNA sequences code for this CDR3. V is TRBV5-6 and J is TRBJ2-5; D ambiguous. CDR3 length: 13 residues. Trimming removed 0 bases from V and 5 bases from J, with 8 bases in between. From germline, CDR1 is SGHDT and CDR2 YYEEEE. The CDR3 sequence is CASSLELKETQYF. The CDR3 region has the DNA TGTGCCAGCAGCTTGGAACTAAAGGAGACCCAGTACTTC.

The chain recombines TRBV2 with TRBJ1-3; D not resolved. This CDR3 is built from 14 residues. Germline V gene data show CDR1 as SNHLY and CDR2 as FYNNEI. V lost 8 bases and J lost 1, with 12 bases in between. The DNA for the CDR3 is TGTGCCAGCTCGGTCGGTTCTTCTGGAAACACCATATATTTT. It translates to CASSVGSSGNTIYF.

The chain uses TRBV19 and TRBJ1-5; D ambiguous. Germline V gene sequence: CDR1 LNHDA, CDR2 SQIVND (reference sequence). V was cut by 5 bases and J by 7 bases, with 9 bases left in between. CDR3 length: 12 amino acids. In nucleotides, the CDR3 is TGTGCCAGTAGTGTTGGTCTACAGCCCCAGCATTTT. It translates to CASSVGLQPQHF. Variable domain in full (rest from reference TRBV19 and TRBJ1-5): DGGITQSPKYLFRKEGQNVTLSCEQNLNHDAMYWYRQDPGQGLRLIYYSQIVNDFQKGDIAEGYSVSREKKESFPLTVTSAQKNPTAFYLCASSVGLQPQHFGDGTRLSIL.

The sample holds a few counts of this clone. Here the CDR3 reads CASSIARYTEAFF. CDR3 nucleotides: TGTGCCAGTAGTATTGCCAGATACACTGAAGCTTTCTTT. The chain recombines TRBV19 with TRBJ1-1; D not certain. In germline, CDR1 is LNHDA, CDR2 SQIVND (reference sequence). Between the trimmed V and J ends, which lost 3 bases and 3 bases, there was a span of 8 bases. CDR3 length equals 13 residues.

The gene calls are TRBV5-1 and TRBJ2-1; possibly TRBD1 for D (6 bases). The length of the CDR3 is 16 residues. Looked up from germline, CDR1 is SGHRS and CDR2 is YFSETQ. V lost 0 bases and J lost 6, with 16 bases in between. CDR3: CASSLGQDHSRNEQFF. The CDR3 coding sequence is TGCGCCAGCAGCTTGGGACAGGATCACTCTCGCAATGAGCAGTTCTTC. The whole variable domain, filled in from reference TRBV5-1 and TRBJ2-1, reads KAGVTQTPRYLIKTRGQQVTLSCSPISGHRSVSWYQQTPGQGLQFLFEYFSETQRNKGNFPGRFSGRQFSNSRSEMNVSTLELGDSALYLCASSLGQDHSRNEQFFGPGTRLTVL.

This clone was recorded only once. This chain uses TRBV24-1 with TRBJ2-2, with a possible D match to TRBD2 (6 bases). Germline V gene sequence: CDR1 KGHDR, CDR2 SFDVKD. The CDR3 is made up of 17 amino acids. V lost 5 bases and J 7 bases, leaving 22 bases between the germline ends. This chain's CDR3 is CATSAPIVSGRNGELFF. Written as DNA, the CDR3 is TGTGCCACCAGTGCCCCGATCGTTAGCGGTAGGAACGGGGAGCTGTTTTTT.

V and J are TRBV19 and TRBJ1-1; D not certain. CDR1 is LNHDA, CDR2 SQIVND, per germline (reference sequence). Trimming left V 3 bases short and J 3 bases short, with 8 bases between. CDR3 length: 13 residues. CDR3 sequence: CASSMQAYTEAFF. CDR3 DNA sequence: TGTGCCAGTAGTATGCAGGCTTACACTGAAGCTTTCTTT.

This sequence joins TRBV7-2 and TRBJ1-1; 7 bases are a match to TRBD1. The V gene's germline CDR1 is SGHTA and CDR2 FQGNSA. This CDR3 has 15 residues. Trimming at V came to 2 bases and at J to 5 bases, leaving 8 bases not matched to a gene. The CDR3 is CASSLLQGSGTEAFF. Written as DNA, the CDR3 is TGTGCCAGCAGCTTATTACAGGGGTCGGGGACTGAAGCTTTCTTT.

The chain uses TRBV5-1 and TRBJ1-2; D is undetermined. Germline CDR1 SGHRS, CDR2 YFSETQ. The CDR3 is 13 residues long. The V and J ends lost 8 bases and 4 bases respectively, with 15 bases between them. CDR3 bases: TGCGCCAGTACCCGGGATCAACTCTATGGCTACACCTTC. This encodes CASTRDQLYGYTF.

The chain links TRBV20-1 to TRBJ1-2, with D perhaps matching TRBD1 (6 bases). The CDR3 is 13 amino acids. The V and J ends lost 3 bases and 4 bases respectively, with 12 bases between them. The germline CDR1 and CDR2 sequences are DFQATT and SNEGSKA (reference sequence). The CDR3 is CSASSQGFYGYTF. DNA of the CDR3: TGCAGTGCTAGTTCCCAGGGGTTCTATGGCTACACCTTC.

This clone was detected only a few times. This rearrangement joins TRBV5-5 to TRBJ2-3; weak D call: TRBD2 (6 bases). Germline V gene sequence: CDR1 SGHKS, CDR2 YYEKEE (reference sequence). Between the trimmed V and J ends, which lost 6 bases and 2 bases, there was a span of 25 bases. There are 18 residues in the CDR3. The CDR3 DNA reads as TGTGCCAGCAACCTACGAGGTAGACTAGTCCTGCCCACAGATACGCAGTATTTT. This sequence encodes CASNLRGRLVLPTDTQYF.

V gene TRBV4-1 combines with J gene TRBJ1-1; TRBD1 aligns across 11 bases. CDR3 length: 14 residues. Germline trimming cut 9 bases from V and 5 bases from J; bases unmatched to any gene: 8. Germline CDR1 reads MGHRA; CDR2 reads YSYEKL. Here the CDR3 DNA reads TGCGCCAGTAAGACCGGGACAGGGGGGACTGAAGCTTTCTTT. Translating gives CASKTGTGGTEAFF.

The chain couples TRBV11-1 to TRBJ1-6; 9 nucleotides match TRBD1. The V segment lost 5 bases and the J segment 10 bases; nucleotides outside the gene matches: 9. The CDR3 contains 15 residues. Germline loops: CDR1 SGHAT, CDR2 FQDESV (reference sequence). CDR3 in amino acids: CASSTTQGARSPLHF. For the CDR3, the DNA is TGTGCCAGCAGCACGACACAGGGGGCGAGGTCACCCCTCCACTTT.

The CDR3 spells CASSVEAGVSNYGYTF. The DNA of the CDR3 is TGTGCCAGCAGCGTAGAGGCAGGGGTCAGTAACTATGGCTACACCTTC. The chain joins TRBV9 to TRBJ1-2, with D possibly TRBD1 on 6 matching bases. Trimming removed 0 bases from V and 1 base from J, with 13 bases in between. Germline V lookup: CDR1 SGDLS, CDR2 YYNGEE. The CDR3 consists of 16 residues.

The chain carries TRBV9 and TRBJ1-5; 10 bases are shared with TRBD1. The length of the CDR3 is 19 residues. CDR1 SGDLS and CDR2 YYNGEE come from the germline V gene. The ends lost 2 bases at V and 5 bases at J; junction bases unmatched: 16. DNA of the CDR3: TGTGCCAGCAGCGTCTACCGGGACAGGGGCTCGGAGCACCATCAGCCCCAGCATTTT. Its translation is CASSVYRDRGSEHHQPQHF.

CDR3 loop: CASSSQGGSGNTIYF. The CDR3 region has the DNA TGTGCCAGCAGTTCGCAGGGGGGCTCTGGAAACACCATATATTTT. The chain combines TRBV28 with TRBJ1-3; 7 bases agree with TRBD1. J gave up 0 bases and V 4 bases, and 3 bases lay outside the gene matches. CDR3 size: 15 residues. Germline CDR1 reads MDHEN; CDR2 reads SYDVKM.

The V gene is TRBV6-1, the J gene TRBJ1-4; D gene uncertain. Trimming stripped 2 bases from V and 7 bases from J, with 14 bases between. CDR1 and CDR2 (germline): MNHNS, SASEGT. This CDR3 comprises 15 residues. The CDR3: CASSETGRAAEKLFF. Here the CDR3 DNA reads TGTGCCAGCAGTGAAACGGGGAGGGCGGCTGAAAAACTGTTTTTT.

The CDR3 region is CASSATGYEQYF. CDR3 sequence (DNA): TGCGCCAGCAGCGCCACAGGCTACGAGCAGTACTTC. The chain couples TRBV5-1 to TRBJ2-7; a possible D gene is TRBD1 (5 bases). Trimming pared 4 bases from V and 3 bases from J, leaving 8 bases between. CDR1 and CDR2 (germline): SGHRS, YFSETQ. The CDR3 covers 12 residues.

The V call is TRBV10-1, the J call TRBJ2-5; perhaps TRBD2 as D (6 bases). The CDR3 is 15 residues long. V shed 9 bases and J shed 2 bases, with 19 bases lying between them. Germline lookup yields CDR1 WNHNN and CDR2 SYGVQD (reference sequence). The CDR3 reads CARTVEGLRQETQYF. The CDR3 bases are TGCGCCAGGACCGTGGAGGGTTTGAGGCAAGAGACCCAGTACTTC.

The rearrangement joins TRBV18 to TRBJ2-5; TRBD2 agrees at 8 bases. Germline-derived CDR1 and CDR2 are KGHSH and LQKENI. The CDR3 covers 15 residues. With 5 bases clipped from V and 4 bases from J, the junction kept 9 bases outside the gene matches. DNA for the CDR3: TGTGCCAGCTCAAAGAGCGGGGGTATGGGAGAGACCCAGTACTTC. It translates to CASSKSGGMGETQYF.

The chain uses TRBV5-1 and TRBJ1-1, with D possibly TRBD1 on 6 matching bases. This CDR3 is 18 amino acids long. Germline values: CDR1 SGHRS, CDR2 YFSETQ. V was trimmed by 2 bases and J by 4 bases, leaving 24 bases between them. As DNA, the CDR3 is TGCGCCAGCAGCTTTGGCGGAGGACAGATTTATGGGTCCACTGAAGCTTTCTTT. It yields the protein CASSFGGGQIYGSTEAFF. The full variable domain, its missing parts supplied by reference TRBV5-1 and TRBJ1-1, is KAGVTQTPRYLIKTRGQQVTLSCSPISGHRSVSWYQQTPGQGLQFLFEYFSETQRNKGNFPGRFSGRQFSNSRSEMNVSTLELGDSALYLCASSFGGGQIYGSTEAFFGQGTRLTVV.

The CDR3 region is CASGPSGYGYTF. The CDR3 DNA reads TGTGCCAGCGGCCCTTCAGGTTATGGCTACACCTTC. The chain uses TRBV28 and TRBJ1-2; D unresolved. Germline CDR1 and CDR2: MDHEN and SYDVKM. This CDR3 comprises 12 residues. Trimming took 8 bases from V and 5 from J, leaving 12 bases between them.

The chain has TRBV4-1 and TRBJ1-6; 7 nucleotides match TRBD1. The V segment lost 1 base and the J segment 8 bases; nucleotides outside the gene matches: 11. From germline, CDR1 is MGHRA and CDR2 YSYEKL. CDR3 size: 17 residues. The CDR3 region has the DNA TGCGCCAGCAGCCAAGTCACCGCAGACAGGGCAGATTCACCCCTCCACTTT. Amino acid sequence: CASSQVTADRADSPLHF.

In DNA, the CDR3 is TGTGCCATCACTGGACAGGCGGGGGGCTATGGCTACACCTTC. This codes for CAITGQAGGYGYTF. The V and J genes are TRBV10-3 and TRBJ1-2; the match to TRBD1 covers 7 bases. This CDR3 comprises 14 residues. CDR1 and CDR2 (germline): ENHRY, SYGVKD. Trimming at V came to 7 bases and at J to 4 bases, leaving 9 bases not matched to a gene.